These 16 T cell receptor beta chains share one sample of origin, sequenced in a study of blood T cell repertoires in COVID-19. Repertoires were generated with immunoSEQ multiplex PCR, while TCRdb's copy carries only in-frame clones and drops some. Of some 250,000 clones detected, 86% appear once; the ten largest clones hold about 12%. The sample consisted of peripheral blood. The receptors shown here come from a man aged 80 or over with acute or convalescent COVID-19.

This chain joins TRBV10-3 and TRBJ2-5; 10 nucleotides line up with TRBD2. Germline V gene sequence: CDR1 ENHRY, CDR2 SYGVKD. The CDR3 covers 13 residues. V trimming: 6 bases; J trimming: 5 bases; junction bases outside the gene matches: 3. CDR3 nucleotides: TGTGCCATCAGCCCGGGACTAGCGGAGACCCAGTACTTC. This translates into CAISPGLAETQYF.

The J gene is TRBJ2-3, the V gene TRBV10-1; 14 bases fit TRBD2. J gave up 7 bases and V 6 bases, and 6 bases lay outside the gene matches. The CDR3 spans 15 residues. Germline V gene sequence: CDR1 WNHNN, CDR2 SYGVQD (reference sequence). CDR3 sequence (DNA): TGCGCCAGCAGCGCGACTAGCGGGGGGGCACATACGCAGTATTTT. Encoded protein: CASSATSGGAHTQYF.

The chain combines TRBV7-9 with TRBJ1-4; 7 bases map to TRBD1. Looked up from germline, CDR1 is SEHNR and CDR2 is FQNEAQ (reference sequence). Trimming removed 1 base from V and 13 bases from J; junction bases left unmatched: 3. CDR3 length: 12 residues. Written as DNA, the CDR3 is TGTGCCAGCAGCTTAGGAGGGGGCATACTGTTTTTT. This translates into CASSLGGGILFF.

The chain employs TRBV7-3 and TRBJ2-1; 7 bases match TRBD2. Per the germline V gene, CDR1 is SGHTA and CDR2 is FQGTGA. This CDR3 is 15 amino acids long. Trimming at V came to 0 bases and at J to 3 bases, leaving 2 bases not matched to a gene. CDR3 sequence reads: CASSLTSGYYNEQFF. The CDR3 DNA follows: TGTGCCAGCAGCTTAACTAGCGGGTACTACAATGAGCAGTTCTTC.

The sample holds one count of this clone. This rearrangement joins TRBV5-6 to TRBJ1-1, with 7 bases aligning to TRBD1. Per germline, CDR1 SGHDT and CDR2 YYEEEE. The CDR3 has 13 residues. V lost 3 bases and J lost 4; bases outside the gene matches: 3. The CDR3 region is CASSWDRTTEAFF. The DNA of the CDR3 is TGTGCCAGCAGCTGGGACAGAACCACTGAAGCTTTCTTT.

The rearrangement joins TRBV15 to TRBJ1-3; the match to TRBD1 covers 7 bases. The CDR3 spans 15 residues. V dropped 1 base and J dropped 0; count of bases not matched to a gene: 0. Per germline, CDR1 LNHNV and CDR2 YYDKDF (reference sequence). The CDR3 here is CATSRGDSSGNTIYF. CDR3 DNA: TGTGCCACCAGCAGAGGGGACAGCTCTGGAAACACCATATATTTT. Full variable domain (missing parts from reference TRBV15 and TRBJ1-3): DAMVIQNPRYQVTQFGKPVTLSCSQTLNHNVMYWYQQKSSQAPKLLFHYYDKDFNNEADTPDNFQSRRPNTSFCFLDIRSPGLGDTAMYLCATSRGDSSGNTIYFGEGSWLTVV.

Points on this clone: Germline is not matched at one junction end, which may reflect a read error. J is TRBJ2-7 and V is TRBV7-7; tentative D call: TRBD1 (6 bases). The germline V gene has CDR1 SSHAT and CDR2 FNYEAQ (reference sequence). The length of the CDR3 is 14 residues. The CDR3 loop is CASSLAQGLYEQYF. The CDR3, as DNA: TGTGCTAGCAGCTTAGCTCAGGGGCTGTACGAGCAGTACTTC.

The chain recombines TRBV19 with TRBJ2-5, with D possibly TRBD1 on 6 matching bases. CDR1 is LNHDA and CDR2 is SQIVND in the germline V gene (reference sequence). Trimming took 6 bases from V and 8 from J, leaving 16 bases between them. The CDR3 has 13 amino acids. The CDR3 nucleotides read TGTGCCAGTAGGCCCGACAGGTCCCGAACCCAGTACTTC. Amino acids: CASRPDRSRTQYF.

The sample holds one count of this clone. The chain carries TRBV18 and TRBJ2-3; D unresolved. Per germline, CDR1 KGHSH and CDR2 LQKENI. V lost 3 bases and J 4 bases, leaving 5 bases between the germline ends. This CDR3 spans 12 amino acids. The CDR3 reads CASSPSPDTQYF. Written as DNA, the CDR3 is TGTGCCAGCTCACCTAGCCCAGATACGCAGTATTTT.

This clone appeared a single time. The chain recombines TRBV2 with TRBJ1-6; TRBD1 matches at 11 bases. CDR1 is SNHLY, CDR2 FYNNEI, per germline. V trimming: 8 bases; J trimming: 8 bases; junction bases outside the gene matches: 2. The length of the CDR3 is 13 residues. The CDR3 loop is CASPGQGDSPLHF. CDR3 nucleotides: TGTGCCAGCCCGGGACAGGGGGATTCACCCCTCCACTTT.

This chain uses TRBV29-1 with TRBJ2-1; TRBD2 aligns across 14 bases. Germline V gene sequence: CDR1 SQVTM, CDR2 ANQGSEA. J was trimmed by 8 bases and V by 5 bases; bases with no gene match: 8. The CDR3 consists of 15 residues. This chain's CDR3 is CSVSGTSGGLDEQFF. CDR3 sequence (DNA): TGCAGCGTTTCCGGGACTAGCGGGGGTCTCGATGAGCAGTTCTTC.

The chain carries TRBV5-4 and TRBJ2-7, with 9 nucleotides matching TRBD1. With V trimmed by 0 bases and J by 4 bases, 2 bases remained unmatched. In germline, CDR1 is SGHNT, CDR2 YYREEE (reference sequence). The CDR3 extends over 14 amino acids. The DNA for the CDR3 is TGTGCCAGCAGCTTGGACAGGGGGCCTTACGAGCAGTACTTC. Amino acids: CASSLDRGPYEQYF.

The chain joins TRBV15 to TRBJ1-3; possible D gene TRBD1, 5 bases. The ends were cut back, 3 bases at V and 2 bases at J, with 8 bases in the middle. The CDR3 totals 14 residues. CDR1 is LNHNV and CDR2 is YYDKDF in the germline V gene (reference sequence). In nucleotides, the CDR3 is TGTGCCACCAGCAGCGGGGGGGCTGGAAACACCATATATTTT. Translated, it gives CATSSGGAGNTIYF.

This clone has only one observation. The chain has TRBV28 and TRBJ1-5; D not resolved. V shed 8 bases and J shed 11 bases, with 19 bases lying between them. The CDR3 runs to 13 residues. Germline CDR1 MDHEN, CDR2 SYDVKM. The CDR3 loop reads CASLLSGSAAQHF. The CDR3 DNA follows: TGTGCCAGCCTCCTGAGCGGTTCCGCGGCCCAGCATTTT. Looking up the rest from reference TRBV28 and TRBJ1-5 gives the full variable domain: DVKVTQSSRYLVKRTGEKVFLECVQDMDHENMFWYRQDPGLGLRLIYFSYDVKMKEKGDIPEGYSVSREKKERFSLILESASTNQTSMYLCASLLSGSAAQHFGDGTRLSIL.

The rearrangement uses TRBV7-9 and TRBJ2-2; maybe TRBD1 (6 bases). Trimming pared 4 bases from V and 4 bases from J, leaving 25 bases between. In germline, CDR1 is SEHNR, CDR2 FQNEAQ (reference sequence). The CDR3 runs 19 residues. CDR3 amino acids: CASSSLPSYRQGSTGELFF. For the CDR3, the DNA is TGTGCCAGCAGCTCTCTACCCTCATATCGCCAGGGGTCCACCGGGGAGCTGTTTTTT.

The chain employs TRBV19 and TRBJ2-2; 7 bases match TRBD1. V gave up 6 bases and J gave up 4 bases; unmatched junction bases: 8. The germline CDR1 and CDR2 sequences are LNHDA and SQIVND (reference sequence). This CDR3 contains 15 residues. The CDR3 reads CASSGDRPTTGELFF. CDR3 nucleotide sequence: TGTGCCAGTAGCGGGGACAGACCAACCACCGGGGAGCTGTTTTTT.